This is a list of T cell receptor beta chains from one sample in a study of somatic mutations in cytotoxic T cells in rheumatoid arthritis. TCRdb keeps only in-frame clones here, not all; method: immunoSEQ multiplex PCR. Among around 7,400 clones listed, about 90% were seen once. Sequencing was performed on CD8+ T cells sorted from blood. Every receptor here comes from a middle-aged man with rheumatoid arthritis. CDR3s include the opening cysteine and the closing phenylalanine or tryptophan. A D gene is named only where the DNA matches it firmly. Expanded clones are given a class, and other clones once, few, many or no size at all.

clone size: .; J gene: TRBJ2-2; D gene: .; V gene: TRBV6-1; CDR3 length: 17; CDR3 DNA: TGTGCCAGCAGTGAAAGGTCAGGGGCGCCGCTGGCCGGGGAGCTGTTTTTT; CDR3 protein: CASSERSGAPLAGELFF
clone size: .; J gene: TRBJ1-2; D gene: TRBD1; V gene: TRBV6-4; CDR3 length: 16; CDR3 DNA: TGTGCCAGCAGTGACTCCCCAGGGACAGGGGGCGTAGGCTACACCTTC; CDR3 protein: CASSDSPGTGGVGYTF
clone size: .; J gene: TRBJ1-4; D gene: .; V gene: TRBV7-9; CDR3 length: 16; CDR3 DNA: TGTGCCAGCAGCCCAGAACTGACAGTTGATAATGAAAAACTGTTTTTT; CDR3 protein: CASSPELTVDNEKLFF
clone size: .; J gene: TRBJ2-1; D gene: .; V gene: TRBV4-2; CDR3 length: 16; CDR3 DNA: TGTGCCAGCAGCCAACCGGGCCTGACGGGGTATGGTGAGCAGTTCTTC; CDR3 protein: CASSQPGLTGYGEQFF
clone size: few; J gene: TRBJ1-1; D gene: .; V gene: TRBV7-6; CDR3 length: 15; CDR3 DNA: TGTGCCAGCAGCTTAGTCAGGGGCGCGCCTATGGAAGCTTTCTTT; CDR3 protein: CASSLVRGAPMEAFF
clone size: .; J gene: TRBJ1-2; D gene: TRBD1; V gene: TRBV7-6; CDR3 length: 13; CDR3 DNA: TGTGCCAGCAGCACGGGACAGTACGATGGCTACACCTTC; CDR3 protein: CASSTGQYDGYTF
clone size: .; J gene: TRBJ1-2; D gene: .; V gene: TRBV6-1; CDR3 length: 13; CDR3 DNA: TGTGCCAGCAGTGGCGGGGCAAGCTATGGCTACACCTTC; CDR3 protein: CASSGGASYGYTF
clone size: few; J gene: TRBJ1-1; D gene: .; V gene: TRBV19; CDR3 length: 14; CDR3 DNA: TGTGCCAGTAGTATTCAGGGGATGAACACTGAAGCTTTCTTT; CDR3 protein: CASSIQGMNTEAFF
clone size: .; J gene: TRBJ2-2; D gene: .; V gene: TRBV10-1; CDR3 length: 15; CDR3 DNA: TGCGCCAGCAGTGAAGGGGGGGGGAACACCGGGGAGCTGTTTTTT; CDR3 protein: CASSEGGGNTGELFF
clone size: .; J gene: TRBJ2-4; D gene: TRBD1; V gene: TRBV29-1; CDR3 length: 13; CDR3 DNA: TGCAGCGGACGGACAGGGGCTCTAAACATTCAGTACTTC; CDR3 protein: CSGRTGALNIQYF
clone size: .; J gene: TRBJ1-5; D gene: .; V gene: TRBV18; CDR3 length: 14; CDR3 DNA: TGTGCCAGCTCACCACCAGGGACTAATCAGCCCCAGCATTTT; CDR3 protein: CASSPPGTNQPQHF
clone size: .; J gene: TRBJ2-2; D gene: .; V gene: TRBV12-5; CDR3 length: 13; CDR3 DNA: TGTGCTAGTGGTCCCCAGAACACCGGGGAGCTGTTTTTT; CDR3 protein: CASGPQNTGELFF
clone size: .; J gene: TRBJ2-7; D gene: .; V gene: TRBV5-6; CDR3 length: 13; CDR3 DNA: TGTGCCAGCAACGGAGGCAGAGACTACGAGCAGTACTTC; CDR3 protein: CASNGGRDYEQYF
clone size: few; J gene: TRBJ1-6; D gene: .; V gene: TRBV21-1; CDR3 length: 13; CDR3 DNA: TGTGCCAGTGAACACAGGGCCGATTCACCCCTCCACTTT; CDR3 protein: CASEHRADSPLHF
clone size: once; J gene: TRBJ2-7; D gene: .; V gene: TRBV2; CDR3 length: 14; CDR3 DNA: TGTGCCAGCAGTGCAGGGATAGGCTCTTACGAGCAGTACTTC; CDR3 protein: CASSAGIGSYEQYF
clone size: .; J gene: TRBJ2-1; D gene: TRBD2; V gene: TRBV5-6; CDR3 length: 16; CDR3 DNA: TGTGCCAGCAGCTTGAACAGCGGGGGGACCTTTGATGAGCAGTTCTTC; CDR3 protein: CASSLNSGGTFDEQFF
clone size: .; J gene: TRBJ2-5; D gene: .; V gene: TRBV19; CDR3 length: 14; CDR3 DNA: TGTGCCAGTAGTATAGGACCAGGGGTCGAGACCCAGTACTTC; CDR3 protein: CASSIGPGVETQYF
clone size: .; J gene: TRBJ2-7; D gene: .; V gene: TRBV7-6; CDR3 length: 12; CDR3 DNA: TGTGCCAGCAGCACCGGGAACTACGAGCAGTACTTC; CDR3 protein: CASSTGNYEQYF
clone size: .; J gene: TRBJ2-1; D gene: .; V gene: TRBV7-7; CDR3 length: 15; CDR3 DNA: TGTGCCAGCAGCCTGGGGGGGGCATCATACAATGAGCAGTTCTTC; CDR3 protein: CASSLGGASYNEQFF
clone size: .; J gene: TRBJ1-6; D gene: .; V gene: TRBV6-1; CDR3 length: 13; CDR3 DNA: TGTGCCAGCAGTGACAGGGATAATTCCCCCCTCCACTTT; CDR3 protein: CASSDRDNSPLHF
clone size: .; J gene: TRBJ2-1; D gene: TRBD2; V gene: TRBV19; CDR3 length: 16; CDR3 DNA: TGTGCCAGTAGCGCGACTAGCGGGGGTCTCTACAATGAGCAGTTCTTC; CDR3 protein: CASSATSGGLYNEQFF
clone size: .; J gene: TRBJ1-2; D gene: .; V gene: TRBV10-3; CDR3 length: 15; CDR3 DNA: TGTGCCATCAGTGAGTCGCGGGGCCGAGCCTATGGCTACACCTTC; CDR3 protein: CAISESRGRAYGYTF
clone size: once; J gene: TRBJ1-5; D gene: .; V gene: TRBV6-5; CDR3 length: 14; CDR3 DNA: TGTGCCAGCAGTTACTCGGTCCGAGGTCAGCCCCAGCATTTT; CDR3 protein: CASSYSVRGQPQHF
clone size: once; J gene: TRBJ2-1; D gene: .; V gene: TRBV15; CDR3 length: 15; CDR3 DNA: TGTGCCACCAGCTACGTCAGGGGATCCTACAATGAGCAGTTCTTC; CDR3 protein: CATSYVRGSYNEQFF
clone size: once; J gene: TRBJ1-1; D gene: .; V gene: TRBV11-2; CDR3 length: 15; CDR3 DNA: TGTGCCAGCAGCCTTAGACAGAGAATGAACACTGAAGCTTTCTTT; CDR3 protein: CASSLRQRMNTEAFF
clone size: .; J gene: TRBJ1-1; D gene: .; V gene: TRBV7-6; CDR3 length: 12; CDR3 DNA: TGTGCCAGCAGCACAACGAAGGAGGAAGCTTTCTTT; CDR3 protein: CASSTTKEEAFF
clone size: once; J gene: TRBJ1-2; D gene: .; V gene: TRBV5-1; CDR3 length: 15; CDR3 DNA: TGCGCCAGCAGCGCATCCGGGACAATTAACTATGGCTACACCTTC; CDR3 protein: CASSASGTINYGYTF
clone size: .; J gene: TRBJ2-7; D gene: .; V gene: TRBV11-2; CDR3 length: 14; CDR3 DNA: TGTGCCAGCAGCTTAGGGGCCGGGATCGACGAGCAGTACTTC; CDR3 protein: CASSLGAGIDEQYF
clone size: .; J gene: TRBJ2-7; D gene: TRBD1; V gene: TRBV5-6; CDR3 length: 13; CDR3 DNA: TGTGCCAGCAGCGGGGACAGCGACTACGAGCAGTACTTC; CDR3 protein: CASSGDSDYEQYF
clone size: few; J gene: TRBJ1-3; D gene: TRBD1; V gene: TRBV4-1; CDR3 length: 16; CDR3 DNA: TGCGCCAGCAGCCCGGCACAGGGGGCGTATGGAAACACCATATATTTT; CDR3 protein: CASSPAQGAYGNTIYF
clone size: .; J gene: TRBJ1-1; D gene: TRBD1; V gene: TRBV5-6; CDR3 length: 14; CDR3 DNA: TGTGCCAGCAGCTTGACAGGGGACGGCACTGAAGCTTTCTTT; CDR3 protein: CASSLTGDGTEAFF
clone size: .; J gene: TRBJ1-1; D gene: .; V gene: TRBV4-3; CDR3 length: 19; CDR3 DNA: TGCGCCAGCAGCCAAGATGTGGTTGTTAGTGCAGGGGTATTGGCTGAAGCTTTCTTT; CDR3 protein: CASSQDVVVSAGVLAEAFF
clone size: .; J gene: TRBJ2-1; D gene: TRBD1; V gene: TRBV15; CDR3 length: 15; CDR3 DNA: TGTGCCACCAGCAGACCGACAGGGGATATGGATGAGCAGTTCTTC; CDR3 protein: CATSRPTGDMDEQFF
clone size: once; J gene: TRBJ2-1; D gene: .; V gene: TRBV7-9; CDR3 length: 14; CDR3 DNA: TGTGCCAGCAGCTTAACTGACTCCTACAATGAGCAGTTCTTC; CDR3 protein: CASSLTDSYNEQFF
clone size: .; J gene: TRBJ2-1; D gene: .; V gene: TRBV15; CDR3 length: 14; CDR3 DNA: TGTGCCACCAGCAGAGATGGTGAGGACAATGAGCAGTTCTTC; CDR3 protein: CATSRDGEDNEQFF
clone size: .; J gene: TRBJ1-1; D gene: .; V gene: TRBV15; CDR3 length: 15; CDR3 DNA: TGTGCCACCAGCAGAGATTCCACAGGGAACACTGAAGCTTTCTTT; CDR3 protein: CATSRDSTGNTEAFF
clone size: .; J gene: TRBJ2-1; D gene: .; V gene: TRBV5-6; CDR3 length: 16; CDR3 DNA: TGTGCCAGCAGCATGCCGGGTTATAGCTCCTACAATGAGCAGTTCTTC; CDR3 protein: CASSMPGYSSYNEQFF
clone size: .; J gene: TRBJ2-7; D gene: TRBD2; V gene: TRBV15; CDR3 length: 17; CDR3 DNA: TGTGCCACCAGCAGAGATTTTAGCGGGGGGGCCCTGTACGAGCAGTACTTC; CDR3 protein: CATSRDFSGGALYEQYF
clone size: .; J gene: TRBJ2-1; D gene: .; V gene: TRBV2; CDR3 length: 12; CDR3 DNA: TGTGCCAGCAGTGATATAGAGGATGAGCAGTTCTTC; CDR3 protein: CASSDIEDEQFF
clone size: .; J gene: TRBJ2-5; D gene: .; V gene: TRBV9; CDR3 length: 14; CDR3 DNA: TGTGCCAGCAGCGTAGGAACGGGGAGAGAGACCCAGTACTTC; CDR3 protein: CASSVGTGRETQYF
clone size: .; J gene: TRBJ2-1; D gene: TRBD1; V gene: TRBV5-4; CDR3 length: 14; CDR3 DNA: TGTGCCAGCAGCTTGAGGGGTGGGGACAGTGAGCAGTTCTTC; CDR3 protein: CASSLRGGDSEQFF
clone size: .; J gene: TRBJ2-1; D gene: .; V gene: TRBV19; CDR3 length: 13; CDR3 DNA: TGTGCCAGTAGTATCTTCCTCTACAATGAGCAGTTCTTC; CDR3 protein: CASSIFLYNEQFF
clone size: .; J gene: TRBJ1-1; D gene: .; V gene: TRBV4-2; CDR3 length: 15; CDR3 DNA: TGTGCCAGCAGCCAAGCCTTAGGGAGGGACACTGAAGCTTTCTTT; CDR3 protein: CASSQALGRDTEAFF
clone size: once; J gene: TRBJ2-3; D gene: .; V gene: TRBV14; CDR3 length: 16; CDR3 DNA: TGTGCCAGCAGCCAAGGAGAGGGACTTATCACAGATACGCAGTATTTT; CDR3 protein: CASSQGEGLITDTQYF
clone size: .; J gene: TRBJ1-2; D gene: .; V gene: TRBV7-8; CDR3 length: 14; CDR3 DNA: TGTGCCAGCAGCTTAGCGTACAGTCCCTATGGCTACACCTTC; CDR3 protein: CASSLAYSPYGYTF
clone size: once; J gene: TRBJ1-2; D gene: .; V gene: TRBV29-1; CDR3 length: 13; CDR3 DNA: TGCAGCGTTGCGGCAGGGATTAACTATGGCTACACCTTC; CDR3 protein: CSVAAGINYGYTF
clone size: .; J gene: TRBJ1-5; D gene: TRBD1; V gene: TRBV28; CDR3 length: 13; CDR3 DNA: TGTGCCAGCAGTCCGGACAGGCAGAGGCCCCAGCATTTT; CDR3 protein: CASSPDRQRPQHF
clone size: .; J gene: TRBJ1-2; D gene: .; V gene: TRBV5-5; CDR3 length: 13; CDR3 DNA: TGTGCCAGCAGCTCCGGGAGGGGCTATGGCTACACCTTC; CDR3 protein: CASSSGRGYGYTF